This passage covers 9 T cell receptor beta chains from one sample sequenced in a study of Graves' ophthalmopathy and Graves' hyperthyroidism. Amplification targeted the TCR beta CDR3 regions, with RNA transcripts as the source material. HTBI primers were used in a first-round RT-PCR, which preceded a second-round multiplex PCR. One entry per CDR3 protein, called by TCRdb with MiXCR from the multiplex PCR reads. Of 500,000 to 600,000 distinct CDR3 sequences listed, under 45% are singletons. Sequenced material: peripheral blood or thyroid tissue (not recorded which). These receptors came from an adult man with Graves' hyperthyroidism.

As regards this clonotype: A much larger clone differs by one base, so this may be a read error. The chain uses TRBV2 and TRBJ1-5, with TRBD1 identical over 7 bases. The V and J ends lost 7 bases and 4 bases, in that order; junction bases with no gene match: 10. This CDR3 is built from 15 residues. Germline CDR1 SNHLY, CDR2 FYNNEI. The CDR3 protein is CASTSGRGGNQPQHF. The DNA of the CDR3 is TGTGCCAGCACCAGCGGCAGGGGGGGAAATCAGCCCCAGCATTTT.

This clonotype showed up just a few times. This chain joins TRBV7-9 and TRBJ2-5, with 9 bases aligning to TRBD2. CDR1 is SEHNR and CDR2 is FQNEAQ in the germline V gene (reference sequence). CDR3 length equals 15 residues. Trimming removed 6 bases from V and 1 base from J; junction bases left unmatched: 6. The CDR3 coding sequence is TGTGCCAGCAGTCCCGGGACTAGCCGCCAAGAGACCCAGTACTTC. Translated, it gives CASSPGTSRQETQYF.

The chain links TRBV29-1 to TRBJ1-5; D is unclear. Per germline, CDR1 SQVTM and CDR2 ANQGSEA. This CDR3 contains 16 residues. With 5 bases removed from V and 7 bases from J, the gap between germline ends came to 24 bases. Written as DNA, the CDR3 is TGCAGCGTTAGTAGGACTAGCGGGGTAAATGAGCAGCCCCAGCATTTT. Translated: CSVSRTSGVNEQPQHF.

Worth noting for this clonotype: The junction and the germline gene differ at one end; a read error may be behind it. The chain recombines TRBV11-2 with TRBJ1-1; TRBD1 might be the D (5 bases). The CDR3 contains 14 residues. Germline CDR1 SGHAT, CDR2 FQNNGV. CDR3 DNA: TGTGCCAGCAGCGCGGACAACCCGAACACTGGAGCTTTCTTT. Amino acid sequence: CASSADNPNTGAFF.

Written as DNA, the CDR3 is TGCGCCAGCAGCCAGGGTCCCACCGGGGAGCTGTTTTTT. It translates to CASSQGPTGELFF. The chain carries TRBV4-1 and TRBJ2-2; D unclear. This CDR3 is built from 13 residues. The ends were cut back, 3 bases at V and 4 bases at J, with 6 bases in the middle. Germline V gene lookup returns CDR1 MGHRA and CDR2 YSYEKL.

V gene TRBV19 combines with J gene TRBJ1-3, with D unclear. The CDR3 contains 16 residues. Per germline, CDR1 LNHDA and CDR2 SQIVND (reference sequence). Trimming removed 1 base from V and 2 bases from J, with 12 bases in between. The CDR3 DNA is TGTGCCAGTAGTATAGGTCCGGGCACGACTGGAAACACCATATATTTT. It translates to CASSIGPGTTGNTIYF.

In regard to this clonotype: A much larger clone is a single base away; this may be a read error. As the CDR3 is not closed by the conserved phenylalanine or tryptophan, this likely results from a read error. This chain connects TRBV6-9 to TRBJ2-5; 8 positions match TRBD1. This CDR3 region has 13 residues. CDR1 MNHGY and CDR2 SVAAGI come from the germline V gene. J gave up 7 bases and V 6 bases, and 7 bases lay outside the gene matches. The CDR3 region is CASRDRVGGTQYL. The DNA of the CDR3 is TGTGCCAGCAGGGACAGGGTAGGAGGGACCCAGTACCTC.

This clonotype was seen just once. The rearrangement uses TRBV20-1 and TRBJ1-5, with D unresolved. Per germline, CDR1 DFQATT and CDR2 SNEGSKA (reference sequence). V shed 3 bases and J shed 0 bases, with 6 bases lying between them. The CDR3 extends over 13 amino acids. CDR3 nucleotides: TGCAGTGCTAGGTCGGTTAGCAATCAGCCCCAGCATTTT. This translates into CSARSVSNQPQHF.

As regards this clonotype: This likely comes from a read error, as the CDR3 has no conserved phenylalanine or tryptophan at its end. The CDR3 DNA follows: TGCAGTGCTAGAGACCACCGGACTAGCGGGAGGGGCGAGCAGTACCTC. This gives the protein CSARDHRTSGRGEQYL. V and J are TRBV20-1 and TRBJ2-7; 15 bases align to TRBD2. This CDR3 contains 16 residues. CDR1 DFQATT and CDR2 SNEGSKA come from the germline V gene (reference sequence). V gave up 0 bases and J gave up 6 bases; unmatched junction bases: 6.